The clone carrying this T cell receptor (beta chain) came up many times. Germline V gives CDR1 DFQATT, CDR2 SNEGSKA (reference sequence). CDR3 length: 12 residues. After removal of 4 bases from V and 4 bases from J, the junction contained 3 bases not matched to a gene. These data are taken from a study of CD8 T cells in ankylosing spondylitis. Quantitative 5'-RACE with molecular barcodes generated TCR beta libraries. One entry per CDR3 protein results from TCRdb running MiXCR on the 5' RACE reads. The repertoire includes about 220,000 distinct CDR3 sequences, about 26% of them detected once, and just over 6.5% sits in the top ten.

The receptor was derived from a male donor with ankylosing spondylitis or in good health (not recorded which). The material sequenced was blood, either unsorted or a sorted T cell fraction (not recorded which). The chain combines TRBV20-1 with TRBJ2-7; 8 bases match TRBD2. CDR3: CSATREAYEQYF. CDR3 coding DNA: TGCAGTGCTACGCGGGAGGCGTACGAGCAGTACTTC.